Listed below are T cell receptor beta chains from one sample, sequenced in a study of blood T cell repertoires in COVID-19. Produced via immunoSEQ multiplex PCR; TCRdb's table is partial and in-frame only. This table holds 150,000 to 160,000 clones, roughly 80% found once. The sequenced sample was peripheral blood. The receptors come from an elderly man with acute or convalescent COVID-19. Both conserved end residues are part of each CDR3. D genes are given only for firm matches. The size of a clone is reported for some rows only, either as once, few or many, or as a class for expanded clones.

CDR3nt: TGTGCCAGCAGCCAAGTCGTAGCGGCTAGCTCCTACAATGAGCAGTTCTTC; CDR3aa: CASSQVVAASSYNEQFF; j_gene: TRBJ2-1; v_gene: TRBV3-1/TRBV3-2; d_gene: NA; abundance: NA
CDR3nt: TGTGCCAGCCTCGGCAGGGGAGAAAATTCACCCCTCCACTTT; CDR3aa: CASLGRGENSPLHF; j_gene: TRBJ1-6; v_gene: TRBV28; d_gene: NA; abundance: NA
CDR3nt: TGTGCCAGCAGCCAAGTCCCCCAGGGGGCTTCCTACGAGCAGTACTTC; CDR3aa: CASSQVPQGASYEQYF; j_gene: TRBJ2-7; v_gene: TRBV4-2; d_gene: TRBD1; abundance: once
CDR3nt: TGTGCCAGCAGCGGAAATGGGGCAACAGGGAATGAGCAGTTCTTC; CDR3aa: CASSGNGATGNEQFF; j_gene: TRBJ2-1; v_gene: TRBV6-5; d_gene: NA; abundance: NA
CDR3nt: TGTGCCAGCAGTACCCCGGGGAGGGTTTACGCTTTCTTT; CDR3aa: CASSTPGRVYAFF; j_gene: TRBJ1-1; v_gene: TRBV25-1; d_gene: NA; abundance: NA
CDR3nt: TGTGCCAGTAGCAGACTGGTTAGCACAGATACGCAGTATTTT; CDR3aa: CASSRLVSTDTQYF; j_gene: TRBJ2-3; v_gene: TRBV19; d_gene: NA; abundance: NA
CDR3nt: TGTGCCAGCAGCAAACGTCTAGATGAAGGAGGGACAGGGGGCTTGGGCTACACCTTC; CDR3aa: CASSKRLDEGGTGGLGYTF; j_gene: TRBJ1-2; v_gene: TRBV21-1; d_gene: NA; abundance: once
CDR3nt: TGTGCCAGCAGCCTAACGTCGGACGAGCAGTACTTC; CDR3aa: CASSLTSDEQYF; j_gene: TRBJ2-7; v_gene: TRBV7-6; d_gene: NA; abundance: once
CDR3nt: TGTGCCAGCAGTTCTCGACAGTTCACTGAAGCTTTCTTT; CDR3aa: CASSSRQFTEAFF; j_gene: TRBJ1-1; v_gene: TRBV12-3/TRBV12-4; d_gene: NA; abundance: few
CDR3nt: TGCGCCAGCAGCTTGGCTACAGGGGGTGCGTTTGGCTACACCTTC; CDR3aa: CASSLATGGAFGYTF; j_gene: TRBJ1-2; v_gene: TRBV5-1; d_gene: TRBD1; abundance: NA
CDR3nt: TGTGCCAGCAGTTACGCTGGCGGCATTAATGAAAAACTGTTTTTT; CDR3aa: CASSYAGGINEKLFF; j_gene: TRBJ1-4; v_gene: TRBV6-5; d_gene: NA; abundance: few
CDR3nt: TGTGCCAGCAGCAAACGGGCAGGGGTCGGGGTGACGGATGAGCAGTTCTTC; CDR3aa: CASSKRAGVGVTDEQFF; j_gene: TRBJ2-1; v_gene: TRBV7-3; d_gene: NA; abundance: NA
CDR3nt: TGCGCCAGCAGCTTGGCCGGGGGGCCGTATGAAAAACTGTTTTTT; CDR3aa: CASSLAGGPYEKLFF; j_gene: TRBJ1-4; v_gene: TRBV5-1; d_gene: NA; abundance: once
CDR3nt: NA; CDR3aa: CASSSVGTGAFF; j_gene: TRBJ2-1; v_gene: TRBV27; d_gene: NA; abundance: NA
CDR3nt: TGCAGCGTTGGAGGCGGGACTGAAGCTTTCTTT; CDR3aa: CSVGGGTEAFF; j_gene: TRBJ1-1; v_gene: TRBV29-1; d_gene: NA; abundance: once
CDR3nt: TGTGCCAGTAGTATAGGGCAGAAACAAGAGACCCAGTACTTC; CDR3aa: CASSIGQKQETQYF; j_gene: TRBJ2-5; v_gene: TRBV19; d_gene: NA; abundance: few
CDR3nt: TGTGCCAGCAGCTTAATGGGGGCGAACACTGAAGCTTTCTTT; CDR3aa: CASSLMGANTEAFF; j_gene: TRBJ1-1; v_gene: TRBV7-3; d_gene: NA; abundance: NA
CDR3nt: TGTGCCAGCAGCCGGGGCTCTGGGGCCAACGTCCTGACTTTC; CDR3aa: CASSRGSGANVLTF; j_gene: TRBJ2-6; v_gene: TRBV28; d_gene: NA; abundance: NA
CDR3nt: TGTGCCATCACTTTCGGACAGGACGGCGGGGAGCTGTTTTTT; CDR3aa: CAITFGQDGGELFF; j_gene: TRBJ2-2; v_gene: TRBV10-3; d_gene: TRBD1; abundance: NA
CDR3nt: TGTGCCAGTAGTATCGGGGGGTCGGCCAAAAACATTCAGTACTTC; CDR3aa: CASSIGGSAKNIQYF; j_gene: TRBJ2-4; v_gene: TRBV19; d_gene: TRBD2; abundance: NA
CDR3nt: TGCGCCAGCAGCCAACAGGGGGCGAATAATGAAAAACTGTTTTTT; CDR3aa: CASSQQGANNEKLFF; j_gene: TRBJ1-4; v_gene: TRBV4-1; d_gene: TRBD1; abundance: NA
CDR3nt: TGTGCCAGCTCACCTCTTTCGACTAGCGGGGGAAAGGATGAGCAGTTCTTC; CDR3aa: CASSPLSTSGGKDEQFF; j_gene: TRBJ2-1; v_gene: TRBV18; d_gene: TRBD2; abundance: NA
CDR3nt: TGTGCCAGCAGCCAAGAACTAGCGGCGACACAGTTCTTC; CDR3aa: CASSQELAATQFF; j_gene: TRBJ2-1; v_gene: TRBV14; d_gene: TRBD2; abundance: NA
CDR3nt: TGTGCCAGCAGTGGCCCGGACAGCTCCTACGAGCAGTACTTC; CDR3aa: CASSGPDSSYEQYF; j_gene: TRBJ2-7; v_gene: TRBV6-4; d_gene: NA; abundance: NA
CDR3nt: TGTGCCAGCAGTGAACGGACAGGGGCGATAGCCAAAAACATTCAGTACTTC; CDR3aa: CASSERTGAIAKNIQYF; j_gene: TRBJ2-4; v_gene: TRBV2; d_gene: TRBD1; abundance: NA
CDR3nt: TGCAGCGGACAGGTTGGGGAAGAAAAACTGTTTTTT; CDR3aa: CSGQVGEEKLFF; j_gene: TRBJ1-4; v_gene: TRBV29-1; d_gene: NA; abundance: NA
CDR3nt: TGTGCCACCGCCTTGACAGGGGCAGAGGCCCAGTACTTC; CDR3aa: CATALTGAEAQYF; j_gene: TRBJ2-5; v_gene: TRBV19; d_gene: TRBD1; abundance: NA
CDR3nt: TGTGCCAGCAGCTCCGTTACAGGGTCCGGCTACACCTTC; CDR3aa: CASSSVTGSGYTF; j_gene: TRBJ1-2; v_gene: TRBV7-9; d_gene: NA; abundance: NA
CDR3nt: TGTGCCAGCAGCCCGCACAGGGAAAATGGCTACACCTTC; CDR3aa: CASSPHRENGYTF; j_gene: TRBJ1-2; v_gene: TRBV7-9; d_gene: NA; abundance: NA
CDR3nt: TGTGCCAGCAGTGGAAATGACATAACTAACTATGGCTACACCTTC; CDR3aa: CASSGNDITNYGYTF; j_gene: TRBJ1-2; v_gene: TRBV25-1; d_gene: NA; abundance: NA
CDR3nt: TGTGCCAGTAGTATCGGGGGAAATGGAAACACCATATATTTT; CDR3aa: CASSIGGNGNTIYF; j_gene: TRBJ1-3; v_gene: TRBV19; d_gene: NA; abundance: NA
CDR3nt: TGCGCCAGCAGCCAAGACTTCGGCTATGGCTACACCTTC; CDR3aa: CASSQDFGYGYTF; j_gene: TRBJ1-2; v_gene: TRBV4-1; d_gene: NA; abundance: once
CDR3nt: TGTGCCAGCAGCCCCGATGGGGCGCCTCTAGCCAAAAACATTCAGTACTTC; CDR3aa: CASSPDGAPLAKNIQYF; j_gene: TRBJ2-4; v_gene: TRBV7-9; d_gene: NA; abundance: NA
CDR3nt: TGTGCCTCGGGGACAGGGGCCTACAATGAGCAGTTCTTC; CDR3aa: CASGTGAYNEQFF; j_gene: TRBJ2-1; v_gene: TRBV9; d_gene: TRBD1; abundance: NA
CDR3nt: TGTGCCAGCAGCCAAGATGGGGGGTCTTCGGGGAACTATGGCTACACCTTC; CDR3aa: CASSQDGGSSGNYGYTF; j_gene: TRBJ1-2; v_gene: TRBV4-2; d_gene: NA; abundance: once
CDR3nt: TGTGCCAGCAGTTTTTCGGGAATTGGTAGCACTGAAGCTTTCTTT; CDR3aa: CASSFSGIGSTEAFF; j_gene: TRBJ1-1; v_gene: TRBV28; d_gene: NA; abundance: NA
CDR3nt: TGTGCCAGCAGCTTAGGGGCAGATGGCTACACCTTC; CDR3aa: CASSLGADGYTF; j_gene: TRBJ1-2; v_gene: TRBV7-2; d_gene: NA; abundance: NA
CDR3nt: TGTGCTACAAACAGGGAGACCTCCTACGAGCAGTACTTC; CDR3aa: CATNRETSYEQYF; j_gene: TRBJ2-7; v_gene: TRBV12-5; d_gene: NA; abundance: few
CDR3nt: TGTGCCAGCAGTCTAGGGACAGGGAGGTCTAATGAAAAACTGTTTTTT; CDR3aa: CASSLGTGRSNEKLFF; j_gene: TRBJ1-4; v_gene: TRBV2; d_gene: TRBD1; abundance: NA
CDR3nt: TGTGCCAGCAGAGAGAGCAATCAGCCCCAGCATTTT; CDR3aa: CASRESNQPQHF; j_gene: TRBJ1-5; v_gene: TRBV27; d_gene: NA; abundance: NA
CDR3nt: TGTGCCAGCAGCCCAGGGGGTAGTAGCACAGATACGCAGTATTTT; CDR3aa: CASSPGGSSTDTQYF; j_gene: TRBJ2-3; v_gene: TRBV27; d_gene: TRBD1; abundance: NA
CDR3nt: TGTGCCATCAGCAACAGGGATAATTCACCCCTCCACTTT; CDR3aa: CAISNRDNSPLHF; j_gene: TRBJ1-6; v_gene: TRBV10-3; d_gene: NA; abundance: NA
CDR3nt: TGCGCCAGCAGCCAGGGGGAACAGGGTCCTCCCCTTGGCTACACCTTC; CDR3aa: CASSQGEQGPPLGYTF; j_gene: TRBJ1-2; v_gene: TRBV4-1; d_gene: NA; abundance: NA
CDR3nt: TGTGCCAGCAGCTTAGATCGGTCTAGCACGCAGTATTTT; CDR3aa: CASSLDRSSTQYF; j_gene: TRBJ2-3; v_gene: TRBV11-2; d_gene: NA; abundance: NA
CDR3nt: TGTGCCAGCAGTGGGGAGAGCACCGGGGAGCTGTTTTTT; CDR3aa: CASSGESTGELFF; j_gene: TRBJ2-2; v_gene: TRBV6-4; d_gene: NA; abundance: NA
CDR3nt: TGTGCCAGCAGTTACTCTAGGGACTCGGGCTATGGCTACACCTTC; CDR3aa: CASSYSRDSGYGYTF; j_gene: TRBJ1-2; v_gene: TRBV6-5; d_gene: NA; abundance: NA
CDR3nt: TGTGCCAGCAGACCGGGACTTTCTAGCACAGATACGCAGTATTTT; CDR3aa: CASRPGLSSTDTQYF; j_gene: TRBJ2-3; v_gene: TRBV9; d_gene: NA; abundance: NA
CDR3nt: TGTGCCAGCACTACAGGTTACACTGAAGCTTTCTTT; CDR3aa: CASTTGYTEAFF; j_gene: TRBJ1-1; v_gene: TRBV2; d_gene: NA; abundance: NA
CDR3nt: TGTGCCAGTAGTGACAGGGGGCTACCTGCCGATGAGCAGTTCTTC; CDR3aa: CASSDRGLPADEQFF; j_gene: TRBJ2-1; v_gene: TRBV19; d_gene: TRBD1; abundance: NA
CDR3nt: TGTGCCAGCAGGCAGTATGGCTACACCTTC; CDR3aa: CASRQYGYTF; j_gene: TRBJ1-2; v_gene: TRBV6-6; d_gene: NA; abundance: few
CDR3nt: TGCGCCAGCAGGACAGGGATGTACAATGAGCAGTTCTTC; CDR3aa: CASRTGMYNEQFF; j_gene: TRBJ2-1; v_gene: TRBV10-2; d_gene: TRBD1; abundance: few
CDR3nt: TGTGCCAGCTCTCTAAGACAGGGGGTTCTGAACACTGAAGCTTTCTTT; CDR3aa: CASSLRQGVLNTEAFF; j_gene: TRBJ1-1; v_gene: TRBV18; d_gene: TRBD1; abundance: NA
CDR3nt: TGTGCCAGCAGACCGGGACAGGTCCTCGGCGAGCAGTACTTC; CDR3aa: CASRPGQVLGEQYF; j_gene: TRBJ2-7; v_gene: TRBV6-6; d_gene: TRBD1; abundance: few
CDR3nt: TGTGCCAGTAGTGATACCGGGACAGGGCGTGAAAAACTGTTTTTT; CDR3aa: CASSDTGTGREKLFF; j_gene: TRBJ1-4; v_gene: TRBV19; d_gene: TRBD1; abundance: NA
CDR3nt: TGCAGTGCTAGTGTAGGCCGGAGGACAGATACGCAGTATTTT; CDR3aa: CSASVGRRTDTQYF; j_gene: TRBJ2-3; v_gene: TRBV20-1; d_gene: NA; abundance: once